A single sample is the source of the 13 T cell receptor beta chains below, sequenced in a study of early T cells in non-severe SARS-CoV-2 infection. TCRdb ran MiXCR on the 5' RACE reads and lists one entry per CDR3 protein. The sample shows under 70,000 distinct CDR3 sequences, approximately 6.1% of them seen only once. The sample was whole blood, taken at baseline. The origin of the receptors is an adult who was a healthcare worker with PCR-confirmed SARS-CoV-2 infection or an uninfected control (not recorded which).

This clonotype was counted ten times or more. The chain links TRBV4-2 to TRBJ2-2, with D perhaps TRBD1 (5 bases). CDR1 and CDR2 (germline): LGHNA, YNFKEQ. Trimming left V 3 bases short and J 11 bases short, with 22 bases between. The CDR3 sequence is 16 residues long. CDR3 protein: CASSHAPGGALVELFF. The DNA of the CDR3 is TGTGCCAGCAGCCATGCCCCCGGTGGGGCTCTTGTAGAGCTGTTTTTT.

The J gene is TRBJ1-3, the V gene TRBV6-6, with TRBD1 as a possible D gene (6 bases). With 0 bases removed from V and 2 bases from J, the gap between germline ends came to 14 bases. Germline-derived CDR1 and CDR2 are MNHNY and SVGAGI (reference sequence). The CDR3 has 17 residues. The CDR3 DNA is TGTGCCAGCAGTTACTCGGCACAGGGAGTGGCTGGAAACACCATATATTTT. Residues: CASSYSAQGVAGNTIYF.

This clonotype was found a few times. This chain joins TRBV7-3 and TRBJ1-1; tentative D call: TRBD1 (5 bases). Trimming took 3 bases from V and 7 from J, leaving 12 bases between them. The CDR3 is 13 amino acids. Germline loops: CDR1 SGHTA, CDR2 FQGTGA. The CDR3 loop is CASSLTGASEAFF. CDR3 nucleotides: TGTGCCAGCAGCTTGACTGGGGCCAGTGAAGCTTTCTTT.

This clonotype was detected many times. As DNA, the CDR3 is TGTGCCAGCAGGGGACAGGGAGTGGATGGCTACACCTTC. This gives the protein CASRGQGVDGYTF. The chain uses TRBV6-6 and TRBJ1-2; 9 bases align to TRBD1. The germline CDR1 and CDR2 sequences are MNHNY and SVGAGI (reference sequence). The CDR3 is made up of 13 amino acids. V trimming: 6 bases; J trimming: 6 bases; junction bases outside the gene matches: 5.

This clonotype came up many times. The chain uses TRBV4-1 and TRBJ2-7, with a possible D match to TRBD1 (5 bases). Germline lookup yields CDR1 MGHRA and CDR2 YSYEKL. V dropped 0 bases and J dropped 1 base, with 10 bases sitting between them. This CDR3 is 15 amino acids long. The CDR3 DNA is TGCGCCAGCAGCCAAGACAGGGCCTTTTCCTACGAGCAGTACTTC. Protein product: CASSQDRAFSYEQYF.

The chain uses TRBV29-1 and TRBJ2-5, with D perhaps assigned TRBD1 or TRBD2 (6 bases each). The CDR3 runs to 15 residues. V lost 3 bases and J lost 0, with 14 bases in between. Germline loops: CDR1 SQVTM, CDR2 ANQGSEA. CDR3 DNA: TGCAGCGTTGACGGGGGTACAGGGAACCAAGAGACCCAGTACTTC. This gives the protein CSVDGGTGNQETQYF.

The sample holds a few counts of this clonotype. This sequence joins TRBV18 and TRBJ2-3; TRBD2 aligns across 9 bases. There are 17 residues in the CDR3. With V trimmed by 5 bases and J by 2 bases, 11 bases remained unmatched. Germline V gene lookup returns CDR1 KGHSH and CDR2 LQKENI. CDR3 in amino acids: CASSSGTSSSSTDTQYF. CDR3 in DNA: TGTGCCAGCTCATCCGGGACTAGCTCCTCCTCCACAGATACGCAGTATTTT.

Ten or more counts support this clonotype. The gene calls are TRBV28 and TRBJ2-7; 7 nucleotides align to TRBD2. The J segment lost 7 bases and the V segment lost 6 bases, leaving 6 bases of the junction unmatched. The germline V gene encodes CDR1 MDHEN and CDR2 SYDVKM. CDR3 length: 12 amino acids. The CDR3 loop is CASRREMGEQYF. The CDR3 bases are TGTGCCAGCAGGCGGGAGATGGGTGAGCAGTACTTC. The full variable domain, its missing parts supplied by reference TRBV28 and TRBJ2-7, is DVKVTQSSRYLVKRTGEKVFLECVQDMDHENMFWYRQDPGLGLRLIYFSYDVKMKEKGDIPEGYSVSREKKERFSLILESASTNQTSMYLCASRREMGEQYFGPGTRLTVT.

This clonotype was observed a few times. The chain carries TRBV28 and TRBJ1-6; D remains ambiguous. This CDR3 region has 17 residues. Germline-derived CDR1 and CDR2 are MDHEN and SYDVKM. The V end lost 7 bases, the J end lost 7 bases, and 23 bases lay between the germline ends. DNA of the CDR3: TGTGCCAGCAATCCTAACTCCCTCACCCAGGAAAATTCACCCCTCCACTTT. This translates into CASNPNSLTQENSPLHF.

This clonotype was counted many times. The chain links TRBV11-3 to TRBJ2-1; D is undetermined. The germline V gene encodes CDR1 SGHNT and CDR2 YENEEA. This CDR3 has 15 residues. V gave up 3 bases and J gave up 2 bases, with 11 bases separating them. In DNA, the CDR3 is TGTGCCAGCAGCTTTCAGAGATCAGCCTACAATGAGCAGTTCTTC. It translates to CASSFQRSAYNEQFF.

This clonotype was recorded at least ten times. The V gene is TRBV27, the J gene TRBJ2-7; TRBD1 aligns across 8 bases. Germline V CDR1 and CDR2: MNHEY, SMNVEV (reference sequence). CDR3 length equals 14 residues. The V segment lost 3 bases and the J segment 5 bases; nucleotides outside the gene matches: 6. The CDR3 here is CASSFGQGAHEQYF. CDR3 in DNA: TGTGCCAGCAGTTTCGGGCAGGGGGCGCACGAGCAGTACTTC.

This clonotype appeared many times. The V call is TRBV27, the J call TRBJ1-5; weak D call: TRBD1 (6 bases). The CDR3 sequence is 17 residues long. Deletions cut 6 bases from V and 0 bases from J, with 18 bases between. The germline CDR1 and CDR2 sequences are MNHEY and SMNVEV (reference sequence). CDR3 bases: TGTGCCAGCAGCGGGGGGGGCGGGCTATATAGCAATCAGCCCCAGCATTTT. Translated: CASSGGGGLYSNQPQHF.

The CDR3 sequence is CASSLQGHEQYF. Written as DNA, the CDR3 is TGTGCCAGCAGCCTTCAGGGCCACGAGCAGTACTTC. The chain uses TRBV7-9 and TRBJ2-7; TRBD1 is a possible D gene (5 bases). Germline assignment: CDR1 SEHNR and CDR2 FQNEAQ (reference sequence). This CDR3 is built from 12 residues. Between the trimmed V and J ends, which lost 5 bases and 5 bases, there was a span of 10 bases.